This entry lists 25 T cell receptor beta chains sequenced from one sample in a study of regulatory T cells in long-lasting Graves disease. Arm-PCR of CDR3 regions and iRepertoire HTBI primers were used to build TCR beta libraries. Each CDR3 protein gets one entry after TCRdb re-called the multiplex PCR reads with MiXCR. The sample yields about 540,000 distinct CDR3 sequences, roughly 13% seen once. Time point defined: newly diagnosed GD, antithyroid drugs for less than 3 months. Extracted RNA from PBMCs served as the source of the TCR library. This sample also belongs to another study, concerning T cells in Graves' hyperthyroidism and ophthalmopathy.

Sample: peripheral blood mononuclear cells (PBMCs), taken at new diagnosis, from a patient treated with antithyroid drugs. The receptors here all came from a man under 40 with Graves disease.

The genes are TRBV25-1 and TRBJ1-2; a possible D gene is TRBD1 (6 bases). The ends were cut back, 8 bases at V and 1 base at J, with 11 bases in the middle. The CDR3 is made up of 13 amino acids. Germline V gene data show CDR1 as MGHDK and CDR2 as SYGVNS. The CDR3 DNA follows: TGTGCCAGCGTGGGACACCTTAACTATGGCTACACCTTC. It translates to CASVGHLNYGYTF.

The J gene is TRBJ1-1, the V gene TRBV4-1, with 9 bases lining up with TRBD1. The ends lost 4 bases at V and 4 bases at J; junction bases unmatched: 16. CDR1 MGHRA and CDR2 YSYEKL come from the germline V gene. This CDR3 region has 18 residues. CDR3 sequence (DNA): TGCGCCAGCAGCCTAAGCCAGAGGAGAACAGGGGGCCTCACTGAAGCTTTCTTT. It yields the protein CASSLSQRRTGGLTEAFF.

This clonotype was recorded many times. The J gene is TRBJ2-7, the V gene TRBV11-2, with D maybe TRBD1 (7 bases). The CDR3 consists of 14 residues. Deletions cut 6 bases from V and 0 bases from J, with 12 bases between. The germline V gene encodes CDR1 SGHAT and CDR2 FQNNGV. The CDR3 bases are TGTGCCAGCAGGCGGGACAGAATCTCCTACGAGCAGTACTTC. It yields the protein CASRRDRISYEQYF.

The V call is TRBV5-1, the J call TRBJ1-4, with D unclear. Germline V gives CDR1 SGHRS, CDR2 YFSETQ. The V end lost 3 bases, the J end lost 6 bases, and 0 bases lay between the germline ends. This CDR3 contains 10 residues. The chain's CDR3 is CASSYEKLFF. The CDR3 region has the DNA TGCGCCAGCAGCTATGAAAAACTGTTTTTT.

This clonotype was recorded at least ten times. The chain carries TRBV6-1 and TRBJ2-3; TRBD1 matches at 11 bases. CDR3 size: 14 residues. V shed 6 bases and J 8 bases; nucleotides not matched to a gene: 7. Germline CDR1 is MNHNS and CDR2 is SASEGT. The CDR3, as DNA: TGTGCCAGCAGAGTGTCGGGACAGGGGGTTACGCAGTATTTT. It specifies CASRVSGQGVTQYF.

Many counts were recorded for this clonotype. The rearrangement joins TRBV7-9 to TRBJ2-7, with D possibly matching TRBD1 (6 bases). Germline lookup yields CDR1 SEHNR and CDR2 FQNEAQ (reference sequence). The CDR3 sequence is 14 residues long. V dropped 6 bases and J dropped 0 bases, with 12 bases sitting between them. CDR3 nucleotides: TGTGCCAGCAGTCAGCAGGGGACCTCCTACGAGCAGTACTTC. It translates to CASSQQGTSYEQYF.

This clonotype was seen at least ten times. The CDR3 sequence: CASSTTTGEGSNQPQHF. The CDR3 nucleotides are TGTGCCAGCAGTACCACAACAGGTGAAGGGAGCAATCAGCCCCAGCATTTT. This sequence joins TRBV28 and TRBJ1-5; possible D gene TRBD1, 5 bases. Per germline, CDR1 MDHEN and CDR2 SYDVKM. V was pared by 5 bases and J by 1 base, with 18 bases between. This CDR3 has 17 amino acids.

This clonotype turned up a few times. DNA for the CDR3: TGTGCCAGCAGCCTTACTAGCGGGAGCACAAATGAGCAGTTCTTC. Protein sequence: CASSLTSGSTNEQFF. V usage is TRBV9 and J usage is TRBJ2-1; 11 bases line up with TRBD2. V shed 4 bases, J shed 7 bases, and the junction held 7 bases outside the gene matches. The CDR3 consists of 15 residues. Per the germline V gene, CDR1 is SGDLS and CDR2 is YYNGEE. The full variable domain, its missing parts supplied by reference TRBV9 and TRBJ2-1, is DSGVTQTPKHLITATGQRVTLRCSPRSGDLSVYWYQQSLDQGLQFLIQYYNGEERAKGNILERFSAQQFPDLHSELNLSSLELGDSALYFCASSLTSGSTNEQFFGPGTRLTVL.

This clonotype was seen only a few times. The chain couples TRBV5-4 to TRBJ1-3; 8 bases are a match to TRBD1. V was pared by 0 bases and J by 5 bases, with 7 bases of the junction left unmatched. The CDR3 has 16 amino acids. Germline V lookup: CDR1 SGHNT, CDR2 YYREEE (reference sequence). Here the CDR3 reads CASSLAQDRVRNTIYF. For the CDR3, the DNA is TGTGCCAGCAGCTTGGCCCAGGACAGGGTGCGAAACACCATATATTTT.

The V and J genes are TRBV20-1 and TRBJ2-1; tentatively, D is TRBD1 (5 bases). The germline V gene encodes CDR1 DFQATT and CDR2 SNEGSKA (reference sequence). The CDR3 sequence is 13 residues long. Trimming pared 6 bases from V and 5 bases from J, leaving 14 bases between. CDR3 in amino acids: CSAHRQSHNEQFF. The CDR3 DNA follows: TGCAGTGCGCACCGACAGTCTCACAATGAGCAGTTCTTC.

CDR3 residues: CASRTLRGNSYEQYF. The DNA for the CDR3 is TGTGCCAGCAGGACACTCAGGGGGAATTCCTACGAGCAGTACTTC. V usage is TRBV27 and J usage is TRBJ2-7, with 7 bases fitting TRBD1. The CDR3 totals 15 residues. Per the germline V gene, CDR1 is MNHEY and CDR2 is SMNVEV (reference sequence). V lost 6 bases and J lost 1; bases outside the gene matches: 9.

This clonotype was seen only a few times. A read error may explain this, as a much larger clone is one base away. The chain joins TRBV11-2 to TRBJ2-3, with D unresolved. The CDR3 has 16 amino acids. CDR1 and CDR2 from the germline V gene are SGHAT and FQNNGV. V shed 1 base and J shed 1 base, with 12 bases lying between them. The CDR3: CASSLGTWLGTDTQYF. The CDR3 DNA is TGTGCCAGCAGCTTAGGAACATGGCTCGGCACAGATACGCAGTATTTT.

Worth noting for this clonotype: A much larger clonotype is one base distant, so this may be a read error. A read error is likely, as this CDR3 ends without the conserved phenylalanine or tryptophan. The rearrangement uses TRBV5-1 and TRBJ2-7; 7 bases agree with TRBD1. Germline CDR1 SGHRS, CDR2 YFSETQ. V was pared by 6 bases and J by 2 bases, with 11 bases of the junction left unmatched. CDR3 length: 15 residues. The CDR3 loop reads CASTGSLTGAYEQYL. The CDR3 nucleotides are TGCGCCAGCACTGGTTCCCTAACAGGGGCCTACGAGCAGTACCTC.

This clonotype was counted many times. The J gene is TRBJ1-4, the V gene TRBV2, with 9 nucleotides matching TRBD1. Trimming at V came to 6 bases and at J to 8 bases, leaving 10 bases not matched to a gene. The CDR3 runs 15 residues. Germline CDR1 and CDR2: SNHLY and FYNNEI. The CDR3 region has the DNA TGTGCCAGCAGGCCACAGGGGGCGCTTGGGGAAAAACTGTTTTTT. This encodes CASRPQGALGEKLFF.

Worth noting for this clonotype: This may be a read error, as it is one base from a much larger clone. Because the CDR3 is missing its conserved closing phenylalanine or tryptophan, this is likely a read error. No DNA is shown, since the ends of the CDR3 on it are uncertain; the CDR3 is the one TCRdb lists. The gene calls are TRBV20-1 and TRBJ2-7; TRBD2 was called by the table and not checked on the DNA. 10 amino acids form the CDR3, both terminal residues included. Germline-derived CDR1 and CDR2 are DFQATT and SNEGSKA (reference sequence). The CDR3 loop is CRGLAGGGTL.

V and J are TRBV2 and TRBJ2-7, with D tentatively TRBD2 (6 bases). The CDR3 has 17 amino acids. The germline CDR1 and CDR2 sequences are SNHLY and FYNNEI. V lost 6 bases to trimming and J lost 0 bases, with 21 bases between them. The CDR3, as DNA: TGTGCCAGCAGCCAAATAAGTAATAGCGGTTACTCCTACGAGCAGTACTTC. Translating it yields CASSQISNSGYSYEQYF.

The table lists this clonotype with many counts. The chain recombines TRBV11-1 with TRBJ2-1; D perhaps matches TRBD2 (6 bases). The CDR3 is 13 amino acids. Between the trimmed V and J ends, which lost 5 bases and 10 bases, there was a span of 15 bases. Germline CDR1 SGHAT, CDR2 FQDESV (reference sequence). The CDR3: CASSRSREEEQFF. For the CDR3, the DNA is TGTGCCAGCAGCAGGTCGCGGGAAGAAGAGCAGTTCTTC.

This clonotype was counted once. This may stem from a read error, because a much larger clone lies one nucleotide away. This sequence joins TRBV29-1 and TRBJ2-5; 10 bases match TRBD1. J gave up 11 bases and V 7 bases, and 13 bases lay outside the gene matches. CDR3 size: 13 residues. In germline, CDR1 is SQVTM, CDR2 ANQGSEA. The DNA of the CDR3 is TGCAGCGCTAGACAGGGGGCAATCAATGAGCAGTACTTC. It encodes CSARQGAINEQYF. The complete variable domain, with remaining parts taken from reference TRBV29-1 and TRBJ2-5, reads SAVISQKPSRDICQRGTSLTIQCQVDSQVTMMFWYRQQPGQSLTLIATANQGSEATYESGFVIDKFPISRPNLTFSTLTVSNMSPEDSSIYLCSARQGAINEQYFGPGTRLLVL.

This clonotype was detected only a few times. Just one base apart from a much larger clone, this may be a read error. The chain links TRBV2 to TRBJ2-5; 7 bases line up with TRBD1. Germline V lookup: CDR1 SNHLY, CDR2 FYNNEI. Trimming cost V 6 bases and J 0 bases; bases outside gene matches: 10. CDR3 length: 16 amino acids. This CDR3 is CASRGLQGTDQETQYF. The DNA of the CDR3 is TGTGCCAGCAGGGGTTTACAGGGGACAGACCAAGAGACCCAGTACTTC.

In its sample, this clonotype was seen many times. The CDR3, as DNA: TGTGCCAGCAGCTTGAGCGGTTGGGGGGATACGCAGTATTTT. It yields the protein CASSLSGWGDTQYF. The V gene is TRBV7-9, the J gene TRBJ2-3; either TRBD1 or TRBD2 may supply D (5 bases each). Trimming removed 3 bases from V and 6 bases from J, with 13 bases in between. The CDR3 is made up of 14 amino acids. From germline, CDR1 is SEHNR and CDR2 FQNEAQ (reference sequence).

This clonotype was observed a few times. V gene TRBV6-2 or TRBV6-3 combines with J gene TRBJ1-1; D is possibly TRBD1 (6 bases). Germline-derived CDR1 and CDR2 are MNHEY and SVGEGT. V was cut by 5 bases and J by 5 bases, with 18 bases left in between. The CDR3 has 15 residues. CDR3 DNA sequence: TGTGCCAGCAGTCTTCTAGGGGGGGGCAAGACTGAAGCTTTCTTT. Protein product: CASSLLGGGKTEAFF.

This clonotype has at least ten counts. This sequence joins TRBV12-3 or TRBV12-4 and TRBJ1-2; 9 bases line up with TRBD1. Losses at the gene ends were 8 bases for V and 5 bases for J; bases not matched to a gene: 6. The CDR3 extends over 13 amino acids. The CDR3 is CASSWTGEYGYTF. The CDR3 DNA reads TGTGCCAGCTCTTGGACAGGGGAATATGGCTACACCTTC.

This clonotype has a count of ten or more. This chain joins TRBV12-5 and TRBJ2-6; possible D gene TRBD1, 5 bases. This CDR3 has 17 residues. Germline V gene lookup returns CDR1 LGHNT and CDR2 FRNRAP. V shed 0 bases and J shed 1 base, with 10 bases lying between them. The CDR3, as DNA: TGTGCTAGTGGTTTGGTGGCAGGGCGGTCTGGGGCCAACGTCCTGACTTTC. Protein sequence: CASGLVAGRSGANVLTF.

The table lists this clonotype with many counts. The chain links TRBV30 to TRBJ1-4; TRBD1 might be the D (5 bases). Trimming took off 2 bases at V and 8 bases at J, with 15 bases between the two ends. From germline, CDR1 is GTSNPN and CDR2 SVGIG (reference sequence). The CDR3 consists of 14 residues. CDR3 nucleotide sequence: TGTGCCTGGAGTTCCGGGGGAGGGGTGGAAAAACTGTTTTTT. Its protein product is CAWSSGGGVEKLFF.

About this clonotype: One end of the junction does not line up with germline, which may come from a read error. This rearrangement joins TRBV7-3 to TRBJ2-1; tentatively, D is TRBD2 (5 bases). Germline V gives CDR1 SGHTA, CDR2 FQGTGA. CDR3 length equals 15 residues. CDR3 in amino acids: CAGSLVRGPYNKQFF. The CDR3, as DNA: TGTGCCGGCAGCTTGGTGCGCGGGCCTTACAATAAGCAGTTCTTC.